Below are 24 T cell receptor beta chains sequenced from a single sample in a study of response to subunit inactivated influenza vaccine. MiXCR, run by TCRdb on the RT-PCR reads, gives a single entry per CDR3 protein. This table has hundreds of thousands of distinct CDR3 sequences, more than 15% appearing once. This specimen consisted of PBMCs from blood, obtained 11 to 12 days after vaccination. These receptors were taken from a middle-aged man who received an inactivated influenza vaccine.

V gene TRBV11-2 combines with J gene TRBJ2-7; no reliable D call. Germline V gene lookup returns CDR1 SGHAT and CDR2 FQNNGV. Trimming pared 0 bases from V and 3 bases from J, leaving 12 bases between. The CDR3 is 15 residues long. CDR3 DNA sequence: TGTGCCAGCAGCTTAGATCGTGTGGAGTTCTACGAGCAGTACTTC. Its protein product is CASSLDRVEFYEQYF.

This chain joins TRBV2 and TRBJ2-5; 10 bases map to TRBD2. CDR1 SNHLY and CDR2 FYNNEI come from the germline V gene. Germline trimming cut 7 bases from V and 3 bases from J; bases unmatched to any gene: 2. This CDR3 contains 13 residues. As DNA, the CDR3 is TGTGCCAGCATCAGCGGGAGGGAAGAGACCCAGTACTTC. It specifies CASISGREETQYF.

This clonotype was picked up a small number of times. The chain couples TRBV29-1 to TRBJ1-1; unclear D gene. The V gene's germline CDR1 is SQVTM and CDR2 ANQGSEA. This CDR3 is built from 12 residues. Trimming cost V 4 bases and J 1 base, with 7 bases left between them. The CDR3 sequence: CSVVEQNTEAFF. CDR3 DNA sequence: TGCAGCGTTGTCGAACAGAACACTGAAGCTTTCTTT.

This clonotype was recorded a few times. The CDR3 nucleotides are TGTGCCAGCACCCCGAGTGGCGGGGAGCTGTTTTTT. This translates into CASTPSGGELFF. The chain links TRBV12-3 or TRBV12-4 to TRBJ2-2; D is uncertain. The V gene lost 7 bases and the J gene lost 7 bases, with 10 bases spanning the gap. This CDR3 region has 12 residues.

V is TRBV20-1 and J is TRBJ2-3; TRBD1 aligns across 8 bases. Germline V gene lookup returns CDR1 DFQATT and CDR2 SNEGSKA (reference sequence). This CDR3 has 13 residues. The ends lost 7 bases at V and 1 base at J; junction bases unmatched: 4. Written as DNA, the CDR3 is TGCAGTGTTGCGGACAGGGGCACAGATACGCAGTATTTT. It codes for CSVADRGTDTQYF.

The CDR3 loop reads CAWSLRETGGNEQFF. CDR3 coding DNA: TGTGCCTGGAGTCTACGAGAGACAGGGGGTAATGAGCAGTTCTTC. The gene calls are TRBV30 and TRBJ2-1, with 9 bases matching TRBD1. The CDR3 spans 15 residues. CDR1 is GTSNPN, CDR2 SVGIG, per germline (reference sequence). V shed 2 bases, J shed 7 bases, and the junction held 9 bases outside the gene matches.

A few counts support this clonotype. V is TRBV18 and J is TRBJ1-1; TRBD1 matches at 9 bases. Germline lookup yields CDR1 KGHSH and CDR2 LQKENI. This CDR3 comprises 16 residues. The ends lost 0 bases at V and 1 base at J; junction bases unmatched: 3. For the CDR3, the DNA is TGTGCCAGCTCACCACCGACGGGACAGGGGAACACTGAAGCTTTCTTT. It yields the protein CASSPPTGQGNTEAFF.

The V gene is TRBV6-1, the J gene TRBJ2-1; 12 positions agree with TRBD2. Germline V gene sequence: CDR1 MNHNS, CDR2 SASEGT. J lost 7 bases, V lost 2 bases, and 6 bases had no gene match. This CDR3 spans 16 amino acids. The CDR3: CASSERRTSGGNEQFF. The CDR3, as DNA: TGTGCCAGCAGTGAAAGGCGTACTAGCGGGGGGAATGAGCAGTTCTTC.

CDR3 amino acids: CSARQGAGEQYF. Here the CDR3 DNA reads TGCAGTGCTAGACAGGGGGCGGGGGAGCAGTACTTC. V is TRBV20-1 and J is TRBJ2-7, with 8 bases fitting TRBD1. Germline V gives CDR1 DFQATT, CDR2 SNEGSKA (reference sequence). The CDR3 consists of 12 residues. V was clipped by 2 bases and J by 7 bases; unmatched bases: 4.

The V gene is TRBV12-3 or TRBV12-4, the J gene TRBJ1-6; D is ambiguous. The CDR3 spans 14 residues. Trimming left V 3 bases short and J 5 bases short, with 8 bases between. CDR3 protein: CASSFMADNSPLHF. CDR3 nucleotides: TGTGCCAGCAGTTTTATGGCAGATAATTCACCCCTCCACTTT.

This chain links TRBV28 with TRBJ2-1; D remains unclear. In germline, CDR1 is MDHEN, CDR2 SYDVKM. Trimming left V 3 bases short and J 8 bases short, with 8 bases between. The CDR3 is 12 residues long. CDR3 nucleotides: TGTGCCAGCAGTTTGTTCGGAGATGAGCAGTTCTTC. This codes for CASSLFGDEQFF. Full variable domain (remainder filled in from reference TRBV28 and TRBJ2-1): DVKVTQSSRYLVKRTGEKVFLECVQDMDHENMFWYRQDPGLGLRLIYFSYDVKMKEKGDIPEGYSVSREKKERFSLILESASTNQTSMYLCASSLFGDEQFFGPGTRLTVL.

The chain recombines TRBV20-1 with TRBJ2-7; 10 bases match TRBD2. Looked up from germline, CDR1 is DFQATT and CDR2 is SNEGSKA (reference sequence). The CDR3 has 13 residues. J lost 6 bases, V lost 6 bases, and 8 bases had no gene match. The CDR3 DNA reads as TGCAGTGCCAGGGCGAGCGGGAGGGTCGAGCAGTACTTC. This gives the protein CSARASGRVEQYF.

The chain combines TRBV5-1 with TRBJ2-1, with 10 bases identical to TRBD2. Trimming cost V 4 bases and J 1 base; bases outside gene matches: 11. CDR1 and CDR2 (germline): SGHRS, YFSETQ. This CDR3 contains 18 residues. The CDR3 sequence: CASSNGLAVALSYNEQFF. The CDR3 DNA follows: TGCGCCAGCAGCAATGGACTAGCGGTTGCTTTGTCCTACAATGAGCAGTTCTTC.

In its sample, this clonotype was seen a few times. For the CDR3, the DNA is TGTGCCAGCCGATTAACGCATGGCAATGAGCAGTTCTTC. Protein sequence: CASRLTHGNEQFF. The rearrangement links TRBV12-3 or TRBV12-4 to TRBJ2-1; D is unclear. The CDR3 runs 13 residues. The ends were cut back, 8 bases at V and 6 bases at J, with 14 bases in the middle.

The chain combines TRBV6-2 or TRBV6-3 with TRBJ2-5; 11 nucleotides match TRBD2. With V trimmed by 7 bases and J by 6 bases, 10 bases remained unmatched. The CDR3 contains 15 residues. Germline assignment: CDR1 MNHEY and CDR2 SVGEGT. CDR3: CASTPVAGGIKTQYF. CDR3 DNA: TGTGCCAGCACTCCGGTAGCGGGGGGGATAAAGACCCAGTACTTC.

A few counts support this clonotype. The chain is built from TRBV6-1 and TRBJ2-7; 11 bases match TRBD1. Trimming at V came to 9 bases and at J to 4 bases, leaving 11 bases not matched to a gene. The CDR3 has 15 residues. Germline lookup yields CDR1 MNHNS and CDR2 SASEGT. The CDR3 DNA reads TGTGCCAGAGCCTCCCGGGACAGGGGGTGTTACGAGCAGTACTTC. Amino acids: CARASRDRGCYEQYF.

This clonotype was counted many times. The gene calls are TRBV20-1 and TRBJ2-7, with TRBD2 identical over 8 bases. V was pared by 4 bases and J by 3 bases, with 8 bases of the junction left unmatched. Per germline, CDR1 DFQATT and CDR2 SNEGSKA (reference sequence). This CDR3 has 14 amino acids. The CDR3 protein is CSANRLARDYEQYF. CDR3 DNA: TGCAGTGCTAACCGACTAGCGAGAGACTACGAGCAGTACTTC.

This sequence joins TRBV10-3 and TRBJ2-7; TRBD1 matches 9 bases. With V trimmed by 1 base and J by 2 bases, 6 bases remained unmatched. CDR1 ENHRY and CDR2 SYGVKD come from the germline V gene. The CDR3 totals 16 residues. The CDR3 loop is CAISEFGQGSPYEQYF. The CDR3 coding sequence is TGTGCCATCAGTGAGTTTGGACAGGGGTCCCCCTACGAGCAGTACTTC.

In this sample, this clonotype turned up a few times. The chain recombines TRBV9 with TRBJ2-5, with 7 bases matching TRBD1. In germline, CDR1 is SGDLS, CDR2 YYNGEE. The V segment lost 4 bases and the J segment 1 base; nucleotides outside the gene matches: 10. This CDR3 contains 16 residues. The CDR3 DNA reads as TGTGCCAGCAGCACACAACCTGGGACAGCCCAAGAGACCCAGTACTTC. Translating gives CASSTQPGTAQETQYF. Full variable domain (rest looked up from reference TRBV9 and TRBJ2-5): DSGVTQTPKHLITATGQRVTLRCSPRSGDLSVYWYQQSLDQGLQFLIQYYNGEERAKGNILERFSAQQFPDLHSELNLSSLELGDSALYFCASSTQPGTAQETQYFGPGTRLLVL.

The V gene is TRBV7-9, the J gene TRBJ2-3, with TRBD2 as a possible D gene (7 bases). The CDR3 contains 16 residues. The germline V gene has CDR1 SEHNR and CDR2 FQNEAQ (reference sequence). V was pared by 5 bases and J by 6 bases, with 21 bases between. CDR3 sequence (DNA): TGTGCCAGCAGCCCCACGGGGGGCAGCTCGTTGGATACGCAGTATTTT. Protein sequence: CASSPTGGSSLDTQYF.

CDR3 sequence: CASSRGGTSGTDTQYF. In nucleotides, the CDR3 is TGTGCCAGCAGCCGGGGCGGTACCTCTGGCACAGATACGCAGTATTTT. The chain couples TRBV5-4 to TRBJ2-3; tentatively, D is TRBD1 or TRBD2 (5 bases each). The length of the CDR3 is 16 residues. Germline assignment: CDR1 SGHNT and CDR2 YYREEE (reference sequence). Trimming took off 4 bases at V and 1 base at J, with 16 bases between the two ends. Based on the CDR3 plus reference TRBV5-4 and TRBJ2-3, the full variable domain is ETGVTQSPTHLIKTRGQQVTLRCSSQSGHNTVSWYQQALGQGPQFIFQYYREEENGRGNFPPRFSGLQFPNYSSELNVNALELDDSALYLCASSRGGTSGTDTQYFGPGTRLTVL.

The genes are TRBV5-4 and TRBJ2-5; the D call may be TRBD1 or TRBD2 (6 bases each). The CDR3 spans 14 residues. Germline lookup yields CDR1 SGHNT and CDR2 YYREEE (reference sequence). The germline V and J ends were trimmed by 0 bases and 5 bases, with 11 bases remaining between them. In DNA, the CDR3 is TGTGCCAGCAGCTTGGAATCGGGGGCCGAGACCCAGTACTTC. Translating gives CASSLESGAETQYF. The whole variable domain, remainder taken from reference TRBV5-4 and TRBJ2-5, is ETGVTQSPTHLIKTRGQQVTLRCSSQSGHNTVSWYQQALGQGPQFIFQYYREEENGRGNFPPRFSGLQFPNYSSELNVNALELDDSALYLCASSLESGAETQYFGPGTRLLVL.

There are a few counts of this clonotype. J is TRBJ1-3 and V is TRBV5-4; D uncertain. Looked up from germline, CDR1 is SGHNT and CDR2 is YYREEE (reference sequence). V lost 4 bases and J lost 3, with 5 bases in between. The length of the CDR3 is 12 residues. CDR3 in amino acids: CASSGDGNTIYF. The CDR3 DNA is TGTGCCAGCAGCGGGGATGGAAACACCATATATTTT.

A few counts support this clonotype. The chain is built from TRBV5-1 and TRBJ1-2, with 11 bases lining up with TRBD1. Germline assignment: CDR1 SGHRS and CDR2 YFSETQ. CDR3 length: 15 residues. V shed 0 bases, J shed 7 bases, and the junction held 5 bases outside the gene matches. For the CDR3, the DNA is TGCGCCAGCAGCTTGGGGACAGGGGGCTCGGCTGGCTACACCTTC. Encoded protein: CASSLGTGGSAGYTF.